Listed here are 13 T cell receptor beta chains from one sample, sequenced in a study of early T cells in non-severe SARS-CoV-2 infection. Using its own MiXCR run on the 5' RACE reads, TCRdb lists one record per CDR3 protein. This table has more than 60,000 distinct CDR3 sequences, roughly 9.5% appearing once. The material sequenced was whole blood. The receptors originated from an adult who was a healthcare worker with PCR-confirmed SARS-CoV-2 infection or an uninfected control (not recorded which).

The genes are TRBV6-1 and TRBJ2-1, with 10 bases fitting TRBD2. The V and J ends lost 6 bases and 4 bases, in that order; junction bases with no gene match: 6. The CDR3 runs to 15 residues. In germline, CDR1 is MNHNS, CDR2 SASEGT. CDR3 in DNA: TGTGCCAGCAGGACCCTAGCGGGAGTGTACAATGAGCAGTTCTTC. Encoded protein: CASRTLAGVYNEQFF.

Many counts were recorded for this clonotype. The V call is TRBV27, the J call TRBJ2-2; the D gene is possibly TRBD2 (6 bases). V was clipped by 6 bases and J by 4 bases, with 18 bases between them. The CDR3 is made up of 16 amino acids. The germline V gene encodes CDR1 MNHEY and CDR2 SMNVEV (reference sequence). CDR3 amino acids: CASSPYSTTSTGELFF. The CDR3 nucleotides are TGTGCCAGCAGCCCCTACAGCACGACTAGCACCGGGGAGCTGTTTTTT.

This clonotype was found a few times. The chain combines TRBV6-2 or TRBV6-3 with TRBJ2-4; 11 bases agree with TRBD2. The germline V gene has CDR1 MNHEY and CDR2 SVGEGT. The CDR3 length is 19 residues. V was pared by 0 bases and J by 0 bases, with 7 bases of the junction left unmatched. CDR3 sequence reads: CASSYSLLAGGLAKNIQYF. CDR3 nucleotides: TGTGCCAGCAGTTACTCGTTGCTAGCGGGAGGACTAGCCAAAAACATTCAGTACTTC.

The V gene is TRBV6-6, the J gene TRBJ1-5; possible D gene TRBD1, 6 bases. The germline gives CDR1 MNHNY, CDR2 SVGAGI (reference sequence). Deletions cut 8 bases from V and 2 bases from J, with 10 bases between. This CDR3 is 13 amino acids long. The CDR3 loop is CASAGAGNQPQHF. DNA of the CDR3: TGTGCCAGCGCAGGGGCCGGCAATCAGCCCCAGCATTTT.

This clonotype was observed many times. The chain links TRBV10-3 to TRBJ2-2; the D gene could be TRBD1 or TRBD2 (5 bases each). Germline loops: CDR1 ENHRY, CDR2 SYGVKD. CDR3 length: 15 residues. The V end was cut by 0 bases, the J end by 3 bases, with 8 bases between. CDR3 amino acids: CAISESGDDTGELFF. For the CDR3, the DNA is TGTGCCATCAGTGAGTCAGGGGACGACACCGGGGAGCTGTTTTTT.

This clonotype turned up a few times. The V call is TRBV29-1, the J call TRBJ2-7; D unclear. This CDR3 contains 15 residues. Trimming took off 4 bases at V and 0 bases at J, with 16 bases between the two ends. Germline lookup yields CDR1 SQVTM and CDR2 ANQGSEA. This CDR3 reads CSVGVPRGSSYEQYF. CDR3 sequence (DNA): TGCAGCGTTGGAGTCCCCCGTGGAAGCTCCTACGAGCAGTACTTC.

This chain joins TRBV10-2 and TRBJ2-1, with D perhaps matching TRBD1 (5 bases). Trimming shortened V by 8 bases and J by 1 base, and 15 bases separated the two germline ends. The CDR3 is 15 amino acids. Germline CDR1 and CDR2: WSHSY and SAAADI. The CDR3 sequence is CASLLGQGSYNEQFF. The DNA for the CDR3 is TGCGCCAGCCTTCTGGGGCAGGGATCCTACAATGAGCAGTTCTTC.

The count of this clonotype is one. V and J are TRBV29-1 and TRBJ2-7; 7 bases are shared with TRBD1. The CDR3 runs 17 residues. Germline lookup yields CDR1 SQVTM and CDR2 ANQGSEA. With V trimmed by 4 bases and J by 0 bases, 15 bases remained unmatched. The CDR3 reads CSVVDRPIGQSSYEQYF. DNA for the CDR3: TGCAGCGTTGTGGACAGGCCCATCGGCCAGAGCTCCTACGAGCAGTACTTC.

This clonotype was picked up many times. This chain links TRBV6-6 with TRBJ2-7; D call uncertain. V lost 5 bases to trimming and J lost 6 bases, with 11 bases between them. The CDR3 totals 12 residues. Germline CDR1 is MNHNY and CDR2 is SVGAGI (reference sequence). DNA for the CDR3: TGTGCCAGCAGTGTCTCGCCGGGCGAGCAGTACTTC. It codes for CASSVSPGEQYF.

By sample fraction, this clonotype is medium-sized. The chain joins TRBV7-9 to TRBJ1-2, with D tentatively TRBD1 (6 bases). CDR1 and CDR2 (germline): SEHNR, FQNEAQ (reference sequence). Deletions cut 5 bases from V and 7 bases from J, with 8 bases between. The CDR3 is 11 residues long. DNA of the CDR3: TGTGCCAGCAGCCAGGACAGTGGCTACACCTTC. This sequence encodes CASSQDSGYTF.

The table lists this clonotype with many counts. The genes are TRBV7-3 and TRBJ2-1; TRBD2 aligns across 10 bases. The ends lost 5 bases at V and 4 bases at J; junction bases unmatched: 8. Per the germline V gene, CDR1 is SGHTA and CDR2 is FQGTGA. The CDR3 extends over 16 amino acids. In nucleotides, the CDR3 is TGTGCCAGCAGCCCCCTAGCGGGGGAAAAATACAATGAGCAGTTCTTC. Translation: CASSPLAGEKYNEQFF.

The sample holds a few counts of this clonotype. The J gene is TRBJ2-7, the V gene TRBV7-3; 9 nucleotides align to TRBD1. The CDR3 length is 14 residues. The junction had 5 bases not matched to a gene; V was cut back by 5 bases and J by 3 bases. Germline CDR1 and CDR2: SGHTA and FQGTGA. This CDR3 is CASSPTGQGYEQYF. The DNA for the CDR3 is TGTGCCAGCAGCCCCACGGGACAGGGCTACGAGCAGTACTTC.

This clonotype was seen repeatedly, ten times or more. V gene TRBV10-3 combines with J gene TRBJ2-2, with D tentatively TRBD2 (5 bases). The V gene's germline CDR1 is ENHRY and CDR2 SYGVKD. The CDR3 sequence is 16 residues long. V was shortened by 6 bases and J by 4 bases, with 18 bases between the two germline ends. The CDR3 coding sequence is TGTGCCATCAGCGTGACGACAACGGCGGGCACCGGGGAGCTGTTTTTT. Residues: CAISVTTTAGTGELFF.